This T cell receptor beta chain was sequenced during a study of post-analysis software for immune sequencing data. Study information: Included among the disease courses, which were recorded for the cohort, were relapsing-remitting, secondary progressive and progressive-relapsing multiple sclerosis. Study findings and constraints: Samples prepared in the same batch strongly co-clustered by F measure. Elevated frequency relative to controls characterized four or five TRBV segments in patients, TRBV5-6, TRBV5-1 and TRBV20-1 among them.

There are many counts of this clonotype. Its specificity is not known. The CDR3 sequence is 16 residues long. The J segment lost 5 bases and the V segment lost 5 bases, leaving 11 bases of the junction unmatched. The germline V gene encodes CDR1 SEHNR and CDR2 FQNEAQ (reference sequence). Included in the TCR beta cDNA libraries were unique molecular identifiers. Out of about 0.9 to 10 million T cells, a few hundred thousand cDNA molecules were generated. MiXCR, run by TCRdb on the PCR reads, gives a single entry per CDR3 protein. This sample yields 250,000 to 300,000 distinct CDR3 sequences, of which 30% to 45% are seen a single time; around 5% belongs to the top ten.

The chain couples TRBV7-9 to TRBJ2-3; 9 bases map to TRBD2. This TCR was sampled from a girl between 10 and 17 years old with multiple sclerosis. Sequenced material: blood. The CDR3 DNA follows: TGTGCCAGCAGCATTCCCCGGGCAGCGGGGGGAGATACGCAGTATTTT. Its translation: CASSIPRAAGGDTQYF.